Shown below are 3 T cell receptor beta chains from a single sample sequenced in a study of T cell responses to AZD1222 COVID-19 vaccine. Profiling relied on immunoSEQ multiplex PCR, and the TCRdb table lists in-frame clones only, not all of them. In the table there are about 110,000 clones, roughly 90% of which are singletons. The specimen comprised peripheral blood, sampled on day 0 of AZD1222 vaccination. These receptors all stem from an adult in good health.

V is TRBV21-1 and J is TRBJ2-7; the tabulated D call, TRBD2, remains unverified against the DNA. TRBV21-1 is deemed a pseudogene. This CDR3 contains 15 residues. In DNA form, the CDR3 reads TGTGCCAGCAGCCCCCCCCAGCGGGGGACCCACGAGCAGTACTTC. It translates to CASSPPQRGTHEQYF.

CDR3 bases: TGTGCCAGCAGCGGATTTACGGGCCGGGGCCGGAACACCGGGGAGCTGTTTTTT. Its translation is CASSGFTGRGRNTGELFF. The J gene is TRBJ2-2, the V gene TRBV6-2 or TRBV6-3; D possibly uses TRBD1 or TRBD2 (5 bases each). V was trimmed by 6 bases and J by 1 base, leaving 21 bases between them. Germline V CDR1 and CDR2: MNHEY, SVGEGT. The CDR3 contains 18 residues.

This sequence joins TRBV19 and TRBJ1-4; a possible D gene is TRBD1 (5 bases). The V end lost 3 bases, the J end lost 5 bases, and 16 bases lay between the germline ends. CDR1 is LNHDA and CDR2 is SQIVND in the germline V gene (reference sequence). The CDR3 is 16 residues long. The CDR3 nucleotides are TGTGCCAGTAGTATCCCAGCAGGGCCCCAGAATGAAAAACTGTTTTTT. Translated: CASSIPAGPQNEKLFF. Filled out from reference TRBV19 and TRBJ1-4, the complete variable domain reads DGGITQSPKYLFRKEGQNVTLSCEQNLNHDAMYWYRQDPGQGLRLIYYSQIVNDFQKGDIAEGYSVSREKKESFPLTVTSAQKNPTAFYLCASSIPAGPQNEKLFFGSGTQLSVL.